Below are 3 T cell receptor beta chains sequenced from a single sample in a study of T cell responses to AZD1222 COVID-19 vaccine. Here immunoSEQ multiplex PCR was the method, and the copy in TCRdb shows in-frame clones only, minus some. The sample carries approximately 140,000 clones, 92% recorded once. The specimen was peripheral blood, collected 28 days after the second AZD1222 dose. All receptors derive from an adult who received the AZD1222 COVID-19 vaccine.

The chain carries TRBV28 and TRBJ1-2; possibly TRBD1 for D (6 bases). CDR3 length equals 18 residues. V was pared by 2 bases and J by 0 bases, with 19 bases between. Germline V lookup: CDR1 MDHEN, CDR2 SYDVKM. CDR3 in DNA: TGTGCCAGCAGTTTAGGGGGGGCTGCATTGAATGCTAACTATGGCTACACCTTC. This codes for CASSLGGAALNANYGYTF.

This chain connects TRBV28 to TRBJ2-7; D gene ambiguous. Trimming took off 3 bases at V and 3 bases at J, with 15 bases between the two ends. The CDR3 runs to 15 residues. Germline lookup yields CDR1 MDHEN and CDR2 SYDVKM. The CDR3 nucleotides are TGTGCCAGCAGTTTGGGCGGTTTTCCCTTCTACGAGCAGTACTTC. This sequence encodes CASSLGGFPFYEQYF.

The chain uses TRBV4-2 and TRBJ1-3; a possible D gene is TRBD1 (5 bases). There are 14 residues in the CDR3. Germline V gene lookup returns CDR1 LGHNA and CDR2 YNFKEQ. V lost 0 bases and J lost 15, with 18 bases in between. CDR3 in DNA: TGTGCCAGCAGCCAAGAATCTAGGTTAGGGACCCCATATTTT. It encodes CASSQESRLGTPYF.